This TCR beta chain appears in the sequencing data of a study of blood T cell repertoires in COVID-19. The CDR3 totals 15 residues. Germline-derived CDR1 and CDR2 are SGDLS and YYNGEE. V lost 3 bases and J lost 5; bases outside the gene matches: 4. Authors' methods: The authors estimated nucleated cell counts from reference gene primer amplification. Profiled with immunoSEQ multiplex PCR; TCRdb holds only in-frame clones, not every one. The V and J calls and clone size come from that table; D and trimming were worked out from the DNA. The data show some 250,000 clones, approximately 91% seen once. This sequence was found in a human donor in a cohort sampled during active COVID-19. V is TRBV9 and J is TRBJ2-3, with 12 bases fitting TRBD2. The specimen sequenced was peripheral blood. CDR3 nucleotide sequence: TGTGCCAGCAGCGAGACTAGCGGGGGAGGAGATACGCAGTATTTT. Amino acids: CASSETSGGGDTQYF.